Below, 21 T cell receptor beta chains from the same sample are listed, as sequenced in a study of T cell responses to AZD1222 COVID-19 vaccine. The repertoire was sequenced with immunoSEQ multiplex PCR; TCRdb's copy has only in-frame clones and lacks some. The sample yields about 46,000 clones, roughly 89% seen once. The input for sequencing was peripheral blood, taken 28 days after the second AZD1222 dose. The source of these receptors is an adult who received the AZD1222 COVID-19 vaccine.

The chain joins TRBV10-3 to TRBJ1-1, with D perhaps TRBD1 (6 bases). This CDR3 comprises 14 residues. The V end lost 6 bases, the J end lost 1 base, and 12 bases lay between the germline ends. The germline CDR1 and CDR2 sequences are ENHRY and SYGVKD. CDR3 DNA sequence: TGTGCCATCAGGGACTACAGGGAGAACACTGAAGCTTTCTTT. Translation: CAIRDYRENTEAFF.

The chain employs TRBV19 and TRBJ2-1, with a possible D match to TRBD2 (6 bases). The germline V gene encodes CDR1 LNHDA and CDR2 SQIVND (reference sequence). The CDR3 consists of 15 residues. V was cut by 3 bases and J by 4 bases, with 13 bases left in between. CDR3 sequence reads: CASSMYGSAYNEQFF. CDR3 nucleotides: TGTGCCAGTAGTATGTACGGGAGCGCGTACAATGAGCAGTTCTTC.

The chain combines TRBV19 with TRBJ1-6; 8 nucleotides agree with TRBD1. CDR1 LNHDA and CDR2 SQIVND come from the germline V gene (reference sequence). J gave up 10 bases and V 3 bases, and 11 bases lay outside the gene matches. This CDR3 is 16 amino acids long. DNA of the CDR3: TGTGCCAGTAGTATTCGGACAGGGACGATACGGTCACCCCTCCACTTT. Encoded protein: CASSIRTGTIRSPLHF.

CDR3 sequence: CASSSRRENEQFF. CDR3 coding DNA: TGTGCCAGCAGCTCCCGGCGGGAGAATGAGCAGTTCTTC. This chain connects TRBV7-2 to TRBJ2-1; 7 positions agree with TRBD2. The CDR3 is 13 amino acids. V lost 4 bases, J lost 7 bases, and 4 bases stayed unmatched. CDR1 is SGHTA, CDR2 FQGNSA, per germline.

Only a few counts were recorded for this clone. V is TRBV7-2 and J is TRBJ1-2; 7 bases match TRBD1. Trimming cost V 0 bases and J 5 bases; bases outside gene matches: 3. The CDR3 has 14 amino acids. Germline CDR1 and CDR2: SGHTA and FQGNSA. CDR3 DNA: TGTGCCAGCAGCTTAGCAGCAGGGGGGTATGGCTACACCTTC. This translates into CASSLAAGGYGYTF.

The chain uses TRBV28 and TRBJ2-3; TRBD2 agrees at 9 bases. Trimming at V came to 5 bases and at J to 0 bases, leaving 9 bases not matched to a gene. Germline V gene lookup returns CDR1 MDHEN and CDR2 SYDVKM. The CDR3 totals 17 residues. The CDR3 here is CASSRLAGIISTDTQYF. The CDR3 nucleotides are TGTGCCAGCAGTCGTCTAGCGGGAATAATTAGCACAGATACGCAGTATTTT.

The rearrangement joins TRBV11-2 to TRBJ2-1; no clear D gene. Looked up from germline, CDR1 is SGHAT and CDR2 is FQNNGV. This CDR3 region has 11 residues. V was clipped by 2 bases and J by 6 bases, with 2 bases between them. The CDR3 loop is CASSLSNEQFF. The CDR3 coding sequence is TGTGCCAGCAGCTTAAGCAATGAGCAGTTCTTC. The full variable domain, its missing parts supplied by reference TRBV11-2 and TRBJ2-1, is EAGVAQSPRYKIIEKRQSVAFWCNPISGHATLYWYQQILGQGPKLLIQFQNNGVVDDSQLPKDRFSAERLKGVDSTLKIQPAKLEDSAVYLCASSLSNEQFFGPGTRLTVL.

This clone was detected only once. The genes are TRBV5-1 and TRBJ2-2; the D gene is possibly TRBD1 (5 bases). The CDR3 is 15 amino acids. The germline V gene encodes CDR1 SGHRS and CDR2 YFSETQ. Trimming shortened V by 2 bases and J by 0 bases, and 8 bases separated the two germline ends. CDR3 in DNA: TGCGCCAGCAGCTTTACCAGGGCGAACACCGGGGAGCTGTTTTTT. Protein product: CASSFTRANTGELFF. Variable domain in full (rest from reference TRBV5-1 and TRBJ2-2): KAGVTQTPRYLIKTRGQQVTLSCSPISGHRSVSWYQQTPGQGLQFLFEYFSETQRNKGNFPGRFSGRQFSNSRSEMNVSTLELGDSALYLCASSFTRANTGELFFGEGSRLTVL.

CDR3 region: CASSSGQGASRANVLTF. CDR3 in DNA: TGTGCCAGCAGCTCGGGACAGGGGGCGTCGAGGGCCAACGTCCTGACTTTC. The rearrangement joins TRBV11-2 to TRBJ2-6, with 12 bases that match TRBD1. V dropped 4 bases and J dropped 5; count of bases not matched to a gene: 6. The CDR3 is 17 residues long. Germline assignment: CDR1 SGHAT and CDR2 FQNNGV.

The chain links TRBV3-1 (or the pseudogene TRBV3-2) to TRBJ2-7, with no clear D. Looked up from germline, CDR1 is LGHDT and CDR2 is YNNKEL (reference sequence). V was shortened by 1 base and J by 2 bases, with 9 bases between the two germline ends. This CDR3 has 14 amino acids. The CDR3 region is CASSQASSTYEQYF. Here the CDR3 DNA reads TGTGCCAGCAGCCAAGCCAGCTCTACCTACGAGCAGTACTTC.

The V and J genes are TRBV29-1 and TRBJ1-5, with 9 nucleotides matching TRBD1. The CDR3 contains 16 residues. The V and J ends lost 6 bases and 2 bases, in that order; junction bases with no gene match: 11. Germline V gene sequence: CDR1 SQVTM, CDR2 ANQGSEA. CDR3 in DNA: TGCAGCGTGACGACAGGGGGTTCCGATGGCAATCAGCCCCAGCATTTT. Translated, it gives CSVTTGGSDGNQPQHF.

V gene TRBV15 combines with J gene TRBJ2-2, with D unresolved. V gave up 0 bases and J gave up 5 bases, with 16 bases separating them. The germline gives CDR1 LNHNV, CDR2 YYDKDF (reference sequence). This CDR3 contains 17 residues. Here the CDR3 reads CATSREVWSYRTGELFF. DNA of the CDR3: TGTGCCACCAGCAGAGAAGTTTGGTCCTACCGTACCGGGGAGCTGTTTTTT.

The gene calls are TRBV29-1 and TRBJ1-1; D is perhaps TRBD1 (5 bases). Germline CDR1 is SQVTM and CDR2 is ANQGSEA. V shed 7 bases and J shed 1 base, with 13 bases lying between them. This CDR3 is 13 amino acids long. The CDR3 DNA follows: TGCAGCGCCGCGGCGGGGGGGAACACTGAAGCTTTCTTT. Protein: CSAAAGGNTEAFF.

The chain couples TRBV28 to TRBJ1-5; D is undetermined. The CDR3 runs to 12 residues. V lost 4 bases and J lost 6, with 7 bases in between. Germline V CDR1 and CDR2: MDHEN, SYDVKM. The CDR3 reads CASSSPGQPQHF. Here the CDR3 DNA reads TGTGCCAGCAGTTCCCCGGGTCAGCCCCAGCATTTT.

The chain links TRBV12-3 or TRBV12-4 to TRBJ1-1; tentatively, D is TRBD1 (5 bases). This CDR3 comprises 13 residues. V lost 5 bases and J lost 3, with 10 bases in between. This chain's CDR3 is CASSPRQYTEAFF. Here the CDR3 DNA reads TGTGCCAGCAGTCCCAGACAGTACACTGAAGCTTTCTTT.

The J gene is TRBJ2-5, the V gene TRBV24-1; the D gene is possibly TRBD1 (6 bases). Between the trimmed V and J ends, which lost 5 bases and 2 bases, there was a span of 17 bases. The CDR3 totals 16 residues. Germline assignment: CDR1 KGHDR and CDR2 SFDVKD. For the CDR3, the DNA is TGTGCCACCAGTGGTTCGTCAACGACAGGACAAGAGACCCAGTACTTC. Translation gives CATSGSSTTGQETQYF.

This rearrangement joins TRBV27 to TRBJ2-3; no clear D. CDR3 length equals 14 residues. V was pared by 2 bases and J by 3 bases, with 9 bases between. Germline CDR1 and CDR2: MNHEY and SMNVEV (reference sequence). The CDR3 is CASSLKQRTDTQYF. The DNA for the CDR3 is TGTGCCAGCAGTTTAAAACAGAGGACAGATACGCAGTATTTT.

This clone was picked up one time. The V call is TRBV2, the J call TRBJ1-6; D remains ambiguous. CDR1 and CDR2 (germline): SNHLY, FYNNEI. This CDR3 spans 13 amino acids. Between the trimmed V and J ends, which lost 1 base and 8 bases, there was a span of 6 bases. The CDR3 loop reads CASSEGSDSPLHF. The CDR3 DNA follows: TGTGCCAGCAGTGAAGGGTCAGATTCACCCCTCCACTTT.

The chain uses TRBV5-6 and TRBJ2-1, with D perhaps matching TRBD2 (6 bases). Germline values: CDR1 SGHDT, CDR2 YYEEEE. The V end lost 3 bases, the J end lost 2 bases, and 12 bases lay between the germline ends. There are 15 residues in the CDR3. The CDR3 DNA reads as TGTGCCAGCAGCTCCCCTGGAGGGACCTACAATGAGCAGTTCTTC. Translating it yields CASSSPGGTYNEQFF.

This chain links TRBV7-2 with TRBJ1-1; D perhaps matches TRBD1 (5 bases). Trimming removed 5 bases from V and 4 bases from J, with 11 bases in between. The germline V gene has CDR1 SGHTA and CDR2 FQGNSA. The CDR3 covers 13 residues. The CDR3 sequence is CASSAREGTEAFF. CDR3 coding DNA: TGTGCCAGCAGCGCCAGGGAGGGCACTGAAGCTTTCTTT.

The chain recombines TRBV19 with TRBJ1-1; D is unclear. The CDR3 has 13 amino acids. V was trimmed by 6 bases and J by 4 bases, leaving 12 bases between them. The germline gives CDR1 LNHDA, CDR2 SQIVND (reference sequence). CDR3 amino acids: CASSLQMGTEAFF. For the CDR3, the DNA is TGTGCCAGTAGCCTACAGATGGGCACTGAAGCTTTCTTT.